This T cell receptor beta chain appears in the sequencing data of a study of T-cell memory formation after mild COVID-19. Whole-study results and caveats: Later expanders leaned CD4+, whereas clones that contracted between day 15 and 85 were balanced CD4/CD8. The finding that pre-infection memory included some responding clones suggested that cross-reactive memory joined.

5'RACE with constant-segment primers yielded barcoded, UMI-tagged TCR alpha and TCR beta cDNA libraries. TCRdb used MiXCR to reprocess the 5' RACE reads, holding one entry per CDR3 protein. This table has roughly 450,000 distinct CDR3 sequences, roughly 18% appearing once. This CDR3 has 14 amino acids. Trimming pared 5 bases from V and 6 bases from J, leaving 17 bases between. Germline lookup yields CDR1 SGHTA and CDR2 FQGNSA. This clonotype has only a few counts. Its target is unknown. The sample comprised PBMCs or a T cell subset sorted from them (not recorded which). The TCR was taken from a young man who had mild COVID-19 (a few samples of this study predate the infection). Cell type and time point are not known. J is TRBJ2-7 and V is TRBV7-2; the D call may be TRBD1 or TRBD2 (6 bases each). The CDR3 is CASSPEGGPREQYF. CDR3 DNA sequence: TGTGCCAGCAGCCCCGAGGGGGGACCCCGCGAGCAGTACTTC.